This entry lists 17 T cell receptor beta chains sequenced from one sample in a study of blood T cell repertoires in COVID-19. Some clones are missing from TCRdb's copy, which holds only in-frame ones; the method was immunoSEQ multiplex PCR. The sample records 200,000 or so clones, approximately 81% being singletons. Sequencing input: peripheral blood. These receptors all come from a person between 65 and 80 years old with COVID-19, enrolled during active disease.

V gene TRBV19 combines with J gene TRBJ1-1, with no clear D. This CDR3 is 14 amino acids long. Germline V gene data show CDR1 as LNHDA and CDR2 as SQIVND (reference sequence). Trimming pared 7 bases from V and 1 base from J, leaving 13 bases between. DNA for the CDR3: TGTGCCAGTAACCATCCGGGTTGGAACACTGAAGCTTTCTTT. Its translation: CASNHPGWNTEAFF.

The genes are TRBV11-1 and TRBJ2-2; no clear D gene. CDR1 SGHAT and CDR2 FQDESV come from the germline V gene (reference sequence). This CDR3 has 12 residues. V lost 6 bases, J lost 2 bases, and 4 bases lay in between. The CDR3 loop reads CASRQNTGELFF. CDR3 sequence (DNA): TGTGCCAGCAGACAAAACACCGGGGAGCTGTTTTTT. Filled out from reference TRBV11-1 and TRBJ2-2, the complete variable domain reads EAEVAQSPRYKITEKSQAVAFWCDPISGHATLYWYRQILGQGPELLVQFQDESVVDDSQLPKDRFSAERLKGVDSTLKIQPAELGDSAMYLCASRQNTGELFFGEGSRLTVL.

This rearrangement joins TRBV7-6 to TRBJ1-1; no reliable D call. Trimming pared 0 bases from V and 6 bases from J, leaving 11 bases between. Per the germline V gene, CDR1 is SGHVS and CDR2 is FNYEAQ. This CDR3 spans 14 amino acids. The CDR3 DNA is TGTGCCAGCAGCTTAGCAACAACCCCCCCTGAAGCTTTCTTT. Residues: CASSLATTPPEAFF.

V gene TRBV27 combines with J gene TRBJ1-5, with 9 nucleotides matching TRBD1. From germline, CDR1 is MNHEY and CDR2 SMNVEV (reference sequence). V gave up 9 bases and J gave up 4 bases; unmatched junction bases: 13. This CDR3 has 16 amino acids. This chain's CDR3 is CASRGVEQGANQPQHF. The DNA of the CDR3 is TGTGCCAGTCGAGGGGTTGAACAGGGGGCGAATCAGCCCCAGCATTTT.

This clone was seen only once. The J gene is TRBJ2-7, the V gene TRBV28; 7 nucleotides agree with TRBD1. The CDR3 is made up of 15 amino acids. In germline, CDR1 is MDHEN, CDR2 SYDVKM. V gave up 3 bases and J gave up 3 bases; unmatched junction bases: 8. CDR3 in amino acids: CASSFSGTAIYEQYF. In DNA, the CDR3 is TGTGCCAGCAGTTTTTCCGGGACAGCCATCTACGAGCAGTACTTC.

Only one count was recorded for this clone. The chain uses TRBV27 and TRBJ2-1, with D unclear. CDR3 length: 14 amino acids. V was pared by 5 bases and J by 6 bases, with 14 bases between. CDR1 and CDR2 (germline): MNHEY, SMNVEV (reference sequence). In DNA form, the CDR3 reads TGTGCCAGCAGTCCCCCGGGTAGCCTCAATGAGCAGTTCTTC. The encoded protein is CASSPPGSLNEQFF.

This chain links TRBV3-1 (or the pseudogene TRBV3-2) with TRBJ2-1; perhaps TRBD1 as D (6 bases). There are 14 residues in the CDR3. V lost 0 bases to trimming and J lost 7 bases, with 10 bases between them. Germline V CDR1 and CDR2: LGHDT, YNNKEL (reference sequence). The CDR3 sequence is CASSQEGAFNEQFF. CDR3 in DNA: TGTGCCAGCAGCCAAGAGGGGGCTTTTAATGAGCAGTTCTTC.

The rearrangement links TRBV30 to TRBJ1-4, with D unresolved. V was shortened by 5 bases and J by 12 bases, with 16 bases between the two germline ends. CDR3 length equals 12 residues. Germline V gene sequence: CDR1 GTSNPN, CDR2 SVGIG (reference sequence). For the CDR3, the DNA is TGTGCCTGGGGAGGCCAGCCCGGAGAACTGTTTTTT. Protein sequence: CAWGGQPGELFF.

This chain uses TRBV24-1 with TRBJ2-1; 9 bases line up with TRBD1. The CDR3 spans 16 residues. V gave up 1 base and J gave up 10 bases; unmatched junction bases: 10. From germline, CDR1 is KGHDR and CDR2 SFDVKD. The CDR3: CATSDLGGQGSAEQFF. The CDR3 region has the DNA TGTGCCACCAGTGATTTAGGGGGACAGGGCTCGGCAGAGCAGTTCTTC.

The rearrangement uses TRBV5-5 and TRBJ1-5, with D possibly matching TRBD1 (6 bases). The V gene's germline CDR1 is SGHKS and CDR2 YYEKEE (reference sequence). Trimming took off 0 bases at V and 8 bases at J, with 12 bases between the two ends. This CDR3 is 14 amino acids long. The CDR3 is CASSLGTGREPQHF. The DNA of the CDR3 is TGTGCCAGCAGCTTGGGCACAGGGAGGGAGCCCCAGCATTTT.

The genes are TRBV6-1 and TRBJ1-2; 7 nucleotides agree with TRBD1. V lost 4 bases to trimming and J lost 5 bases; unmatched junction nucleotides: 16. Germline CDR1 reads MNHNS; CDR2 reads SASEGT. The length of the CDR3 is 17 residues. The CDR3: CASSGQGPNIAKYGYTF. The CDR3 bases are TGTGCCAGCAGTGGACAGGGCCCTAATATAGCCAAGTATGGCTACACCTTC.

The chain joins TRBV5-1 to TRBJ2-7, with TRBD1 matching 7 bases. This CDR3 spans 14 amino acids. Germline assignment: CDR1 SGHRS and CDR2 YFSETQ. Trimming at V came to 4 bases and at J to 5 bases, leaving 9 bases not matched to a gene. CDR3 in DNA: TGCGCCAGCAGCCCGTGGACAGGACTTAACGAGCAGTACTTC. Encoded protein: CASSPWTGLNEQYF.

The CDR3 nucleotides read TGTGCCAGCAGTGTGACTCAGAACACAGATACGCAGTATTTT. Amino acids: CASSVTQNTDTQYF. The chain has TRBV2 and TRBJ2-3; unclear D gene. The CDR3 covers 14 residues. The V end was cut by 4 bases, the J end by 2 bases, with 10 bases between. In germline, CDR1 is SNHLY, CDR2 FYNNEI.

This sequence joins TRBV19 and TRBJ1-5; D gene unclear. V was pared by 1 base and J by 2 bases, with 9 bases between. CDR1 and CDR2 from the germline V gene are LNHDA and SQIVND (reference sequence). This CDR3 contains 15 residues. This CDR3 is CASSIGFRGNQPQHF. CDR3 coding DNA: TGTGCCAGTAGTATAGGGTTCCGGGGCAATCAGCCCCAGCATTTT.

The V gene is TRBV11-2, the J gene TRBJ2-7; D is undetermined. This CDR3 comprises 14 residues. V lost 1 base and J lost 1, with 8 bases in between. Germline V gives CDR1 SGHAT, CDR2 FQNNGV. CDR3 nucleotide sequence: TGTGCCAGCAGCTTAGCCCCGGTTTCCTACGAGCAGTACTTC. It yields the protein CASSLAPVSYEQYF.

The count of this clone is one. The rearrangement links TRBV3-1 (or the pseudogene TRBV3-2) to TRBJ2-1; 12 nucleotides line up with TRBD2. The CDR3 runs 16 residues. The germline V gene has CDR1 LGHDT and CDR2 YNNKEL (reference sequence). Unmatched junction bases numbered 8, after V lost 4 bases and J lost 7 bases. The CDR3 region has the DNA TGTGCCAGCAGCCGGCGACTAGCGGGAGAGGGTAATGAGCAGTTCTTC. Translation gives CASSRRLAGEGNEQFF.

This clone is a singleton in its sample. CDR3 coding DNA: TGTGCCAGCAGTGAAGAGGTTCGGTCACCCCTCCACTTT. Protein: CASSEEVRSPLHF. The J gene is TRBJ1-6, the V gene TRBV6-4; D gene unclear. This CDR3 contains 13 residues. CDR1 is MRHNA and CDR2 is SNTAGT in the germline V gene. The V end was cut by 3 bases, the J end by 10 bases, with 10 bases between.